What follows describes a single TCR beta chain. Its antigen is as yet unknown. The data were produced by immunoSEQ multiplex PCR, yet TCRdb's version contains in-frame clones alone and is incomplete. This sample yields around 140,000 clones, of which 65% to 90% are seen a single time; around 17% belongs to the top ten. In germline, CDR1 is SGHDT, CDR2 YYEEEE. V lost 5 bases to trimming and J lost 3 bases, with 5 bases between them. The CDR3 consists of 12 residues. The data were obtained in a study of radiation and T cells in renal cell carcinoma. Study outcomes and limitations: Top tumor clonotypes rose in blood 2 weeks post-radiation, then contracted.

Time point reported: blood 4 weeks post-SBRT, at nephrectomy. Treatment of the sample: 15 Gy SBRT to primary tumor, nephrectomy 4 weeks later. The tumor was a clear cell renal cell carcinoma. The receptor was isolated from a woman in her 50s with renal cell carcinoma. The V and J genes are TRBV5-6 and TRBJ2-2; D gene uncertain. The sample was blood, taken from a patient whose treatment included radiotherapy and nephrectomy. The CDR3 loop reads CASSWYTGELFF. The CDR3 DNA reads TGTGCCAGCAGTTGGTACACCGGGGAGCTGTTTTTT.